The 24 T cell receptor beta chains listed next were all sequenced from one sample in a study of monozygotic twins with inflammatory bowel disease. TCRdb reworked the 5' RACE reads into one entry per CDR3 protein, no DNA. The specimen's table records some 150,000 distinct CDR3 sequences. Source material: blood. The receptor source for this set is a human donor with ulcerative colitis or Crohn's disease, or a healthy co-twin of an affected twin (not recorded which).

The V and J genes are TRBV11-2 and TRBJ1-5; TCRdb's D gene call, TRBD1, goes unchecked for lack of DNA. The CDR3 totals 13 residues. The germline V gene encodes CDR1 SGHAT and CDR2 FQNNGV. This CDR3 reads CASSQTRGQPQHF. The full variable domain, completed using reference TRBV11-2 and TRBJ1-5, is EAGVAQSPRYKIIEKRQSVAFWCNPISGHATLYWYQQILGQGPKLLIQFQNNGVVDDSQLPKDRFSAERLKGVDSTLKIQPAKLEDSAVYLCASSQTRGQPQHFGDGTRLSIL.

The chain recombines TRBV5-1 with TRBJ2-5. CDR3 size: 15 residues. Germline V gene sequence: CDR1 SGHRS, CDR2 YFSETQ. The CDR3 spells CASSLAFAWQETQYF.

The chain carries TRBV5-6 and TRBJ2-7; the D call from TCRdb, TRBD2, cannot be confirmed without DNA. CDR1 and CDR2 from the germline V gene are SGHDT and YYEEEE. This CDR3 has 15 residues. This chain's CDR3 is CASSPQLAEAYEQYF.

The genes are TRBV27 and TRBJ1-5. Germline V gene sequence: CDR1 MNHEY, CDR2 SMNVEV (reference sequence). The CDR3 has 13 residues. CDR3 region: CASRSYSNQPQHF.

This chain joins TRBV20-1 and TRBJ1-6; the TCRdb call, TRBD1, lacks DNA for checking. Germline CDR1 reads DFQATT; CDR2 reads SNEGSKA (reference sequence). This CDR3 has 18 amino acids. CDR3 sequence reads: CSAVTADRQSSYNSPLHF.

The V gene is TRBV30, the J gene TRBJ1-2. The CDR3 is 13 amino acids. CDR1 and CDR2 (germline): GTSNPN, SVGIG (reference sequence). CDR3 protein: CAWRIPISYGYTF.

The chain employs TRBV27 and TRBJ2-1; with no DNA, the TCRdb D assignment of TRBD2 cannot be verified. The CDR3 spans 13 residues. Germline V gene lookup returns CDR1 MNHEY and CDR2 SMNVEV (reference sequence). This CDR3 reads CASNSLSSPEQFF.

The rearrangement links TRBV7-2 to TRBJ2-5; absent DNA, TCRdb's TRBD1 call cannot be checked. This CDR3 spans 16 amino acids. Germline V gives CDR1 SGHTA, CDR2 FQGNSA. This chain's CDR3 is CASSFTKGQGEETQYF.

This chain uses TRBV15 with TRBJ2-1. The germline CDR1 and CDR2 sequences are LNHNV and YYDKDF (reference sequence). This CDR3 comprises 14 residues. The chain's CDR3 is CATSRVTSLNEQFF.

The chain carries TRBV28 and TRBJ2-5; the D gene TCRdb calls, TRBD1, cannot be checked with no DNA. CDR1 and CDR2 from the germline V gene are MDHEN and SYDVKM. The CDR3 is 16 amino acids. The CDR3 sequence is CASSLSWRRRTGTQYF.

This rearrangement joins TRBV11-2 to TRBJ2-7; there is no DNA to check the TCRdb D call of TRBD1. From germline, CDR1 is SGHAT and CDR2 FQNNGV. The CDR3 consists of 15 residues. CDR3 sequence: CASSRTTGELYEQYF.

This clonotype is labeled medium-sized based on frequency. The V gene is TRBV7-9, the J gene TRBJ2-3; there is no DNA to check the TCRdb D call of TRBD2. Germline CDR1 SEHNR, CDR2 FQNEAQ (reference sequence). The CDR3 totals 16 residues. The CDR3 sequence is CASSGTSGASTDTQYF.

The chain recombines TRBV5-1 with TRBJ2-3; the D gene TCRdb calls, TRBD1, cannot be checked with no DNA. The CDR3 runs to 16 residues. Germline V lookup: CDR1 SGHRS, CDR2 YFSETQ. CDR3 residues: CASSRDSTEITDTQYF.

The rearrangement uses TRBV30 and TRBJ1-5. The CDR3 has 14 amino acids. Germline assignment: CDR1 GTSNPN and CDR2 SVGIG (reference sequence). This CDR3 reads CAWSVPGSYQPQHF.

The chain carries TRBV20-1 and TRBJ2-5. The CDR3 contains 13 residues. Germline V gene lookup returns CDR1 DFQATT and CDR2 SNEGSKA (reference sequence). This CDR3 reads CSAVVDLKETQYF.

V is TRBV29-1 and J is TRBJ2-7; TCRdb picks TRBD2, but there is no DNA to check that call. CDR3 size: 12 residues. Germline CDR1 and CDR2: SQVTM and ANQGSEA. CDR3 in amino acids: CSLRDSSYEQYF.

The chain couples TRBV5-1 to TRBJ2-1. This CDR3 is built from 15 residues. From germline, CDR1 is SGHRS and CDR2 YFSETQ. The CDR3 is CASSLEVSRYNEQFF.

J is TRBJ1-4 and V is TRBV27; TCRdb's D gene call, TRBD1, goes unchecked for lack of DNA. Germline CDR1 is MNHEY and CDR2 is SMNVEV (reference sequence). The CDR3 totals 15 residues. The CDR3 is CASSTQDRDDEKLFF.

The chain recombines TRBV12-3 or TRBV12-4 with TRBJ2-1. The CDR3 is 15 amino acids. This CDR3 reads CASSLAVSSYNEQFF.

The chain combines TRBV5-1 with TRBJ2-1; the TCRdb D gene call, TRBD2, has no DNA to confirm it. This CDR3 comprises 15 residues. CDR1 SGHRS and CDR2 YFSETQ come from the germline V gene. This CDR3 reads CASSLEVAGGNEQFF. The full variable domain, completed using reference TRBV5-1 and TRBJ2-1, is KAGVTQTPRYLIKTRGQQVTLSCSPISGHRSVSWYQQTPGQGLQFLFEYFSETQRNKGNFPGRFSGRQFSNSRSEMNVSTLELGDSALYLCASSLEVAGGNEQFFGPGTRLTVL.

V is TRBV29-1 and J is TRBJ2-5; the D call of TRBD1 rests on TCRdb alone, since no DNA is present to check it. The germline V gene encodes CDR1 SQVTM and CDR2 ANQGSEA. The CDR3 is 14 amino acids. The chain's CDR3 is CSALQGAPGETQYF.

The genes are TRBV19 and TRBJ1-6; TCRdb selects TRBD1, and the lack of DNA leaves this call unchecked. This CDR3 comprises 15 residues. The germline V gene has CDR1 LNHDA and CDR2 SQIVND (reference sequence). The CDR3 is CASSAGQGANSPLHF.

The V gene is TRBV20-1, the J gene TRBJ2-2; checking the TCRdb D call of TRBD1 is not possible without DNA. Per germline, CDR1 DFQATT and CDR2 SNEGSKA (reference sequence). The CDR3 consists of 15 residues. The CDR3 protein is CSARLGTGNTGELFF.

This chain connects TRBV10-3 to TRBJ1-4; the TCRdb D gene call, TRBD1, has no DNA to confirm it. This CDR3 spans 11 amino acids. Per germline, CDR1 ENHRY and CDR2 SYGVKD. CDR3 in amino acids: CAIGTLDGLFF.